This T cell receptor (beta chain) is drawn from a study of response to subunit inactivated influenza vaccine. TCRdb processed the RT-PCR reads anew with MiXCR; each CDR3 protein has one entry. The data contain more than 400,000 distinct CDR3 sequences, approximately 7.7% of them singletons. General observations from the study: The authors proposed limited new T cell recruitment per seasonal influenza vaccination.

Turning to this clonotype: Its antigen is unknown. A clone one base away is much larger, so this may be a read error.

In germline, CDR1 is SGHVS, CDR2 FQNEAQ. With V trimmed by 6 bases and J by 4 bases, 5 bases remained unmatched. This CDR3 spans 13 amino acids. This sequence joins TRBV7-8 and TRBJ2-5, with 7 bases aligning to TRBD2. The sequences come from PBMCs from blood, collected around 25 months after vaccination. This TCR was recovered from a man aged 50-75 years who received an inactivated influenza vaccine. The CDR3 reads CASRPAGRETQYF. CDR3 nucleotide sequence: TGTGCCAGCAGACCAGCGGGACGAGAGACCCAGTACTTC.